This paragraph reports one T cell receptor beta chain. Its antigen is still unknown. No base quality information exists; no much larger clone differs at one position. The CDR3 has 16 amino acids, counting the end cysteine and phenylalanine. The retained sequence is limited to the CDR3, 48 bases, with the frame set at the first base. The germline ends are 12 bases apart after V is trimmed by 0 bases and J by 2 bases. CDR1 and CDR2 are drawn from the germline V gene (reference sequence): WNHNN, SYGVQD. This sample was taken from a study of Ad26.COV2.S vaccination and SARS-CoV-2 variants (dated by TCRdb to the early 2020s). Regarding the study in general: TCRbeta repertoire sequencing was used to assess the specificity and breadth of SARS-CoV-2-reactive T cell receptors after Ad26.COV2.S vaccination. A total of approximately 30 samples were included in the TCR-sequenced set, comprising around 20 Ad26.COV2.S vaccine recipients, 5 placebo recipients and 8 SARS-CoV-2 convalescent individuals.

TCRbeta CDR3 regions were sequenced with the immunoSEQ Assay. After extraction, genomic DNA underwent amplification by bias-controlled multiplex PCR, followed by high-throughput sequencing. From the authors' description of their analysis: To quantify the absolute abundance of every unique TCRbeta CDR3 region, sequences were collapsed and filtered. T cell fraction was estimated by normalization of TCRbeta template counts to usable DNA, with usable DNA being measured through amplification of reference genes present in all nucleated cells. Repertoire TCRs were annotated as SARS-CoV-2-specific when V gene, CDR3 amino acid sequence and J gene were exactly matched to a known reactive TCR set. The reference SARS-CoV-2 TCR set was derived from MIRA and filtered for enrichment in COVID-19-positive ImmuneCODE repertoires, a step that removed public or cross-reactive TCRs. Based on the MIRA antigens, annotated TCRs were further analysed at the level of specific ORF or position within ORF. Breadth was defined as annotated unique rearrangements over total unique productive rearrangements; depth was the summed frequency of those rearrangements. Group comparisons of TCR breadth used two-sided Wilcoxon rank-sum tests. The table was pulled from immuneACCESS by TCRdb, which kept in-frame rearrangements only. Such tables lose some clones; where checked, under half of the loss comes from unresolved V genes, and the rest has no known cause. V and J calls and clone size are those listed in that table; D and trimming were worked out from the DNA. Counted in this sample were roughly 380,000 clones; about 91% of them appeared once. The ten top clones hold roughly 3.9% of the sample.

General study outcomes and caveats: The authors noted that the TCR breadth and depth analyses may have underestimated total T cell responses. Vaccine and placebo recipients had similar non-spike TCR breadth, a finding consistent with the vaccine containing only spike. After vaccination, spike-specific CD8+ and CD4+ T cell responses were reported to show substantial breadth. Ad26.COV2.S recipients had higher spike-specific TCR breadth than placebo recipients (P = 0.0014).

Interpreted using the paper, the time point label stands for: individuals recovered from natural SARS-CoV-2 infection. Here the chain combines TRBV10-1 and TRBJ2-3; D gene: possibly TRBD2, on 5 matching bases. This TCR came from a human donor who had recovered from COVID-19. The source material was peripheral blood, sampled after recovery from COVID-19. The CDR3 region: CASSESISRVTDTQYF. The nucleotide sequence is given as TGCGCCAGCAGTGAGTCGATTTCGCGGGTCACAGATACGCAGTATTTT.